This T cell receptor (beta chain) is from a study of beta chain features in type 1 diabetes. Looking at the study overall: Age, gender, cell numbers and subset yield matched between patients and controls.

Study-wide results and caveats: Cells with high TCR expression could be over-represented when cDNA is sequenced.

V was pared by 3 bases and J by 0 bases, with 6 bases of the junction left unmatched. The CDR3 runs to 15 residues. Germline CDR1 reads GTSNPN; CDR2 reads SVGIG (reference sequence). This clone has only a few counts. Its antigen remains unidentified. What was sequenced were expressed TCRB transcripts, since all of the isolated RNA had been reverse transcribed. Clones were sequenced by immunoSEQ multiplex PCR, and TCRdb holds only the in-frame ones, with some missing. The sample holds under 200,000 clones; approximately 8.1% are singletons and the top ten take almost 0.65%. The genes are TRBV30 and TRBJ2-3; 7 positions agree with TRBD1. The specimen was central memory CD4+ T cells from blood. The receptor comes from a man in his late teens or twenties in good health. CDR3 DNA sequence: TGTGCCTGGAGGGAGACAGGGCCTAGCACAGATACGCAGTATTTT. Encoded protein: CAWRETGPSTDTQYF.